Listed below are T cell receptor beta chains from one sample, sequenced in a study of identical twins. TCRdb called the 5' RACE reads again in MiXCR, with one record for every CDR3 protein. The repertoire holds hundreds of thousands of distinct CDR3 sequences, 5.5% to 6.5% seen once, with around 1.9% in the top ten. The material sequenced was naive T cells sorted from blood. These receptors all stem from a man aged 18 to 35 in good health. The CDR3 runs from the conserved cysteine through the conserved F or W. The order of the fields is clone size, V gene, J gene, D gene, CDR3 DNA, CDR3 protein. A D gene is named only where the DNA matches it firmly. The listing skips clone size in some rows; elsewhere it reads once, few, many or a size class.

>many|TRBV6-1|TRBJ2-5|NA
TGTGCCACTAAAGGACAGTCCTACCAAGAGACCCAGTACTTC
CATKGQSYQETQYF
>many|TRBV12-3/TRBV12-4|TRBJ2-1|NA
TGTGCCAGCAGTCCATTGGACAGTACCAATGAGCAGTTCTTC
CASSPLDSTNEQFF
>NA|TRBV20-1|TRBJ2-1|NA
TGCAGTGCGCCGGACCCTAGAGATAATGAGCAGTTCTTC
CSAPDPRDNEQFF
>many|TRBV5-1|TRBJ2-3|TRBD1
TGCGCCAGCACCACCGGGACAGGGGTAACAGATACGCAGTATTTT
CASTTGTGVTDTQYF
>few|TRBV20-1|TRBJ1-2|NA
TGCAGTGCGCCAGGGGCCCCGCATGGCTACACCTTC
CSAPGAPHGYTF
>many|TRBV20-1|TRBJ2-1|TRBD2
TGCAGTGCTCCTTCTAGCGGGGGGAACTACAATGAGCAGTTCTTC
CSAPSSGGNYNEQFF
>NA|TRBV12-3/TRBV12-4|TRBJ2-7|TRBD1
TGTGCCAGCTCGAGAGGGACAGTCTACGAGCAGTACTTC
CASSRGTVYEQYF
>few|TRBV10-1|TRBJ2-5|NA
TGCGCCAGCAGTGAGTACAGAAAAGAGACCCAGTACTTC
CASSEYRKETQYF
>few|TRBV5-1|TRBJ2-7|NA
TGCGCCAGCAGCTTGTTTGGAACAGCTACCACCTACGAGCAGTACTTC
CASSLFGTATTYEQYF
>many|TRBV29-1|TRBJ2-2|NA
TGCAGCGTAAGGGCAGAGAACACCGGGGAGCTGTTTTTT
CSVRAENTGELFF
>few|TRBV4-3|TRBJ1-1|TRBD1
TGCGCCAGCAGCCAACTAGCGGGACAGGGTGTCGCTGAAGCTTTCTTT
CASSQLAGQGVAEAFF
>NA|TRBV29-1|TRBJ1-1|TRBD1
TGCAGCGTGGGGGGATTACAGGGGAGTGGGTACACTGAAGCTTTCTTT
CSVGGLQGSGYTEAFF
>many|TRBV20-1|TRBJ2-5|TRBD2
TGCAGTGCTTCCAGGGATAGCGGGATCGCCCAGTACTTC
CSASRDSGIAQYF
>many|TRBV5-5|TRBJ1-6|TRBD1
TGTGCCAGCAGCTGGACAGGGGTCTTGGGTTCACCCCTCCACTTT
CASSWTGVLGSPLHF
>few|TRBV20-1|TRBJ1-2|NA
TGCAGTGCTAGAGATAAAGGGATCGGCTACACCTTC
CSARDKGIGYTF
>few|TRBV29-1|TRBJ2-4|NA
TGCAGCGTTCCCGGGCAGGGCGAAAACATTCAGTACTTC
CSVPGQGENIQYF
>few|TRBV18|TRBJ2-5|TRBD1
TGTGCCAGCTCACCCGGGACAGCATCCCAAGAGACCCAGTACTTC
CASSPGTASQETQYF
>many|TRBV20-1|TRBJ2-1|TRBD2
TGCAGTGCTAGTCCGAGCGGGAGTGTCTATGAGCAGTTCTTC
CSASPSGSVYEQFF
>many|TRBV6-5|TRBJ1-4|NA
TGTGCCAGCAGTTACTTCCGTGGGGATCCCAATGAAAAACTGTTTTTT
CASSYFRGDPNEKLFF
>NA|TRBV3-1|TRBJ2-3|NA
TGTGCCAGCAGCCAAGACGACAGTCCGGGCGCCACGGATACGCAGTATTTT
CASSQDDSPGATDTQYF
>few|TRBV7-9|TRBJ2-3|NA
TGTGCCAGCAGCTCCCCGACCGGCCCCACAGATACGCAGTATTTT
CASSSPTGPTDTQYF
>NA|TRBV7-9|TRBJ1-1|NA
TGTGCCAGCAGCGATGGCGTGTGGGCTGAAGCTTTCTTT
CASSDGVWAEAFF
>many|TRBV5-1|TRBJ2-5|NA
TGCGCCAGCAGCTTGGATCTCGGATTCCAAGAGACCCAGTACTTC
CASSLDLGFQETQYF
>many|TRBV5-1|TRBJ2-7|NA
TGCGCCAGCAGCCGGTTGGGAAGTATAGCCTACGAGCAGTACTTC
CASSRLGSIAYEQYF